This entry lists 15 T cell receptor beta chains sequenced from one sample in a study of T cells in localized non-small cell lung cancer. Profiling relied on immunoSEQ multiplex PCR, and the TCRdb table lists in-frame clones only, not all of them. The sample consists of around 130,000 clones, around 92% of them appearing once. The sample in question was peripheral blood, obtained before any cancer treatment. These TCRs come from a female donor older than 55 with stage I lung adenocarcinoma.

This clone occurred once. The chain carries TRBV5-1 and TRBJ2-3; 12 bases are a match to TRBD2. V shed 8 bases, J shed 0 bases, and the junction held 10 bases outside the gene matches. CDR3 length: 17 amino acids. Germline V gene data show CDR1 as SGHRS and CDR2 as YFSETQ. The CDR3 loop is CASQTSGRWISTDTQYF. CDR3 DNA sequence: TGCGCCAGTCAGACTAGCGGGAGATGGATCAGCACAGATACGCAGTATTTT.

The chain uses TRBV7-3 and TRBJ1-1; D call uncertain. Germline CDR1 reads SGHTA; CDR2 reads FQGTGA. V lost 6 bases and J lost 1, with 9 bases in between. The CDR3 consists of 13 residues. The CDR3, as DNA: TGTGCCAGCAGTAACTCATGGAACACTGAAGCTTTCTTT. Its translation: CASSNSWNTEAFF. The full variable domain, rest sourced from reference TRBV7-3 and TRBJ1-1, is GAGVSQTPSNKVTEKGKYVELRCDPISGHTALYWYRQSLGQGPEFLIYFQGTGAADDSGLPNDRFFAVRPEGSVSTLKIQRTERGDSAVYLCASSNSWNTEAFFGQGTRLTVV.

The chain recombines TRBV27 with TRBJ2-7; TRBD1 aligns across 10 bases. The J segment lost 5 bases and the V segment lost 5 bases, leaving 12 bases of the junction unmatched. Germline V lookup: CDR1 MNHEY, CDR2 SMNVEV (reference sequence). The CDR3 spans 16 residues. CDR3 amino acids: CASSVGPGTGVNEQYF. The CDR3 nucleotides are TGTGCCAGCAGTGTAGGACCCGGGACAGGGGTTAACGAGCAGTACTTC.

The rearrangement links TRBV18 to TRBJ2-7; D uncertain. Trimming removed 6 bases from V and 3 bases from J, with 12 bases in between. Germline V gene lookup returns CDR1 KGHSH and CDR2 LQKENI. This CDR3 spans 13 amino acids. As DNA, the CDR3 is TGTGCCAGCTCCACCAGCGCAGACTACGAGCAGTACTTC. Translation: CASSTSADYEQYF.

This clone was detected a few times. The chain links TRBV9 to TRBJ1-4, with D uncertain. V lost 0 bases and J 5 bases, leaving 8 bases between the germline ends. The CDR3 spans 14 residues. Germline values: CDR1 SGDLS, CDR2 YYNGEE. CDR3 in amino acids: CASSVEDRNEKLFF. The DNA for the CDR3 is TGTGCCAGCAGCGTAGAGGATCGGAATGAAAAACTGTTTTTT.

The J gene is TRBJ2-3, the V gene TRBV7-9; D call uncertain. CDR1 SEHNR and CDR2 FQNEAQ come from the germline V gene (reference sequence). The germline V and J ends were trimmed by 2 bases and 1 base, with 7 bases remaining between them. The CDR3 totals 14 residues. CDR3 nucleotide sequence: TGTGCCAGCAGCTTAATCCAAGGCACAGATACGCAGTATTTT. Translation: CASSLIQGTDTQYF.

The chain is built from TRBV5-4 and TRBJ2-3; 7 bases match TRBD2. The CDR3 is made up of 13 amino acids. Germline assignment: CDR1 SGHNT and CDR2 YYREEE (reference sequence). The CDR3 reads CASREGRTDTQYF. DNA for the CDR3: TGTGCTTCGAGGGAGGGACGCACAGATACGCAGTATTTT.

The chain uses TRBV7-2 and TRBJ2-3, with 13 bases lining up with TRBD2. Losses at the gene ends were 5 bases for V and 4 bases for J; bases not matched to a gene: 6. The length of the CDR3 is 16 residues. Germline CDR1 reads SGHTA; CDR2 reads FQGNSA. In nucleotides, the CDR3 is TGTGCCAGCAGCGCAAGGACTAGCGGGAGCTCAGATACGCAGTATTTT. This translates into CASSARTSGSSDTQYF.

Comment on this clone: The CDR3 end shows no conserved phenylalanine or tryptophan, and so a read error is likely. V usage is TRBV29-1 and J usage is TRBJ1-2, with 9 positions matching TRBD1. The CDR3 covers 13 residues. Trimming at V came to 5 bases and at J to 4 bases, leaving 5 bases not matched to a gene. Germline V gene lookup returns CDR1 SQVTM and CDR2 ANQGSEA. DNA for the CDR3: TGCAGCGTTATGACAGGGGGGGGCTATGGCTACACCTCC. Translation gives CSVMTGGGYGYTS.

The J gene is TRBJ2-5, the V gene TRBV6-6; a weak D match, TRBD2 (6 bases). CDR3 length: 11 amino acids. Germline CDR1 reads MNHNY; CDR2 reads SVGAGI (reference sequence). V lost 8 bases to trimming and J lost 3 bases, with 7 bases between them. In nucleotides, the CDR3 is TGTGCCAGCGGAGGGGAAGAGACCCAGTACTTC. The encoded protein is CASGGEETQYF.

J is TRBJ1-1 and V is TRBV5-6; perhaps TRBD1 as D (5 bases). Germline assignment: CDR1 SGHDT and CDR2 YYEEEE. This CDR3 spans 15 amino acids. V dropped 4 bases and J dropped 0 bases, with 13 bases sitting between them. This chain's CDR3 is CASSGIGGVNTEAFF. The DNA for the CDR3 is TGTGCCAGCAGCGGTATTGGGGGGGTGAACACTGAAGCTTTCTTT.

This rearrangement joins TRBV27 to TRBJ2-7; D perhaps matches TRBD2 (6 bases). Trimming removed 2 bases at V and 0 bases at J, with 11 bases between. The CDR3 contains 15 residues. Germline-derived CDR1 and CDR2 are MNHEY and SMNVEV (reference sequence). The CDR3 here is CASSLTALASYEQYF. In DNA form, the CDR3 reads TGTGCCAGCAGTTTAACGGCACTAGCCTCCTACGAGCAGTACTTC.

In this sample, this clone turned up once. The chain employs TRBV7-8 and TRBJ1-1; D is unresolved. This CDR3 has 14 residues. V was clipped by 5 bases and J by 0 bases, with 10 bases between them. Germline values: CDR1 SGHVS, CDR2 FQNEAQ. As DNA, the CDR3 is TGTGCCAGCAGCCTTACCCTTATGAACACTGAAGCTTTCTTT. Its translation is CASSLTLMNTEAFF.

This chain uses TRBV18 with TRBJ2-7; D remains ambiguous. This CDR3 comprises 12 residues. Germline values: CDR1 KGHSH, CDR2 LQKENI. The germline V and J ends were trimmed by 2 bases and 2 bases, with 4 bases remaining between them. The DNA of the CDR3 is TGTGCCAGCTCACCAGAGCCCTACGAGCAGTACTTC. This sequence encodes CASSPEPYEQYF.

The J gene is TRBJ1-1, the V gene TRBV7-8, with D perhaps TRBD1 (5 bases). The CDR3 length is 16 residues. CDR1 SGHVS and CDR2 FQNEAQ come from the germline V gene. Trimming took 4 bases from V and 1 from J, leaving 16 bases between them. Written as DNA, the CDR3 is TGTGCCAGCAGCTATTCAGGGTTTGGAGCGAACACTGAAGCTTTCTTT. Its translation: CASSYSGFGANTEAFF.